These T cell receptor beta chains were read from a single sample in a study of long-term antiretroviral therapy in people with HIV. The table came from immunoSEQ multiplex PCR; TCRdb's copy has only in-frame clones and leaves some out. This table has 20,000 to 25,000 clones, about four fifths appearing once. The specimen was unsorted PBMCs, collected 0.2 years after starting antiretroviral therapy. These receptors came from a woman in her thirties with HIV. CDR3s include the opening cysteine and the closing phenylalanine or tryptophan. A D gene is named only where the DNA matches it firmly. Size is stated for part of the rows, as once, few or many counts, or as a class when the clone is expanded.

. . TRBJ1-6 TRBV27 CASSFGGRSSPLHF TGTGCCAGCAGTTTTGGAGGGCGGAGTTCACCCCTCCACTTT
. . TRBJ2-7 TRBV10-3 CAISEGRVAYEQYF TGTGCCATCAGTGAGGGCAGGGTGGCGTACGAGCAGTACTTC
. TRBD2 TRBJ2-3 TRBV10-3 CAISRGLAGYTDTQYF TGTGCCATCAGCCGCGGACTAGCGGGGTACACAGATACGCAGTATTTT
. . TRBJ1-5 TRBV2 CASRQGGSYSNQPQHF TGTGCCAGCCGTCAGGGAGGGTCATATAGCAATCAGCCCCAGCATTTT
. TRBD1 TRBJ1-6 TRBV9 CASSLTGGPNSPLHF TGTGCCAGCAGCCTCACAGGGGGCCCAAATTCACCCCTCCACTTT
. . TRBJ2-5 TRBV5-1 CASSARRHTSQETQYF TGCGCCAGCAGCGCAAGGCGACACACCTCCCAAGAGACCCAGTACTTC
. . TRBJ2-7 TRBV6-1 CASKIGPDSSYEQYF TGTGCCAGCAAGATCGGGCCGGACAGCTCCTACGAGCAGTACTTC
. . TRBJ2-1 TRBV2 CASKQPNEQFF TGTGCCAGCAAGCAGCCCAATGAGCAGTTCTTC
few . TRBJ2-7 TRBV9 CASSVARDPSYEQYF TGTGCCAGCAGCGTAGCTCGGGATCCCTCCTACGAGCAGTACTTC
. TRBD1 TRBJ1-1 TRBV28 CASSLTGTDTEAFF TGTGCCAGCAGTTTGACAGGGACTGACACTGAAGCTTTCTTT
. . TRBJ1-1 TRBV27 CASGSRQAWDTEAFF TGTGCCAGCGGCTCCCGACAGGCTTGGGACACTGAAGCTTTCTTT
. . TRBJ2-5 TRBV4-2 CASSQDTAASQETQYF TGTGCCAGCAGCCAAGATACGGCAGCTTCCCAAGAGACCCAGTACTTC
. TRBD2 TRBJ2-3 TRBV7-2 CASSLGTSRLLTDTQYF TGTGCCAGCAGCTTAGGGACTAGCAGGTTGCTCACAGATACGCAGTATTTT
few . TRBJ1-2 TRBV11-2 CASRSWGGTWYGYTF TGTGCCAGCCGAAGTTGGGGAGGAACGTGGTATGGCTACACCTTC
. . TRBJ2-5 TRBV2 CASATGETQYF TGTGCCAGCGCGACGGGGGAGACCCAGTACTTC
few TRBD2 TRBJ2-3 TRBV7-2 CASSWGGTTDTQYF TGTGCCAGCAGTTGGGGGGGTACCACAGATACGCAGTATTTT
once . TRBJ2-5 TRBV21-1 CASSKVGRDETQYF TGTGCCAGCAGCAAAGTGGGCAGAGATGAGACCCAGTACTTC
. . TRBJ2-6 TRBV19 CASREAGSGANVLTF TGTGCCAGTAGGGAGGCAGGGTCTGGGGCCAACGTCCTGACTTTC
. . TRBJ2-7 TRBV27 CASSSHSTGPYEQYF TGTGCCAGCAGTTCCCACTCGACAGGTCCCTACGAGCAGTACTTC
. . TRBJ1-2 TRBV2 CASSVVYGYTF TGTGCCAGCAGTGTGGTCTATGGCTACACCTTC
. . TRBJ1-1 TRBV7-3 CASSQDRNTEAFF TGTGCCAGCAGCCAAGACAGGAACACTGAAGCTTTCTTT
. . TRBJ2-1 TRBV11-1 CASSLGGGSSYNEQFF TGTGCCAGCAGCTTAGGAGGTGGGAGCTCCTACAATGAGCAGTTCTTC
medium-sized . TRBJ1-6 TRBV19 CASSILPQGYDNSPLHF TGTGCCAGTAGTATCCTACCGCAGGGCTATGATAATTCACCCCTCCACTTT
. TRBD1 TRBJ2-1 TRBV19 CASRVQGAGSYNEQFF TGTGCCAGTAGGGTACAGGGGGCGGGCTCCTACAATGAGCAGTTCTTC
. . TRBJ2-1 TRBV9 CASSRGNEQFF TGTGCCAGCTCTCGGGGCAATGAGCAGTTCTTC
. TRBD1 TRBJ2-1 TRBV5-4 CASSPRDRGYNEQFF TGTGCCAGCAGCCCCCGGGACAGGGGGTACAATGAGCAGTTCTTC
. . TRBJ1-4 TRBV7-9 CASSRSYGYNEKLFF TGTGCCAGCAGCCGCTCTTACGGCTATAATGAAAAACTGTTTTTT
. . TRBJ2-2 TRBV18 CASSPQSVTNTGELFF TGTGCCAGCTCACCACAATCAGTCACGAACACCGGGGAGCTGTTTTTT
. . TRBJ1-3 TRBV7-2 CASSLRPGAGGNTIYF TGTGCCAGCAGCCTAAGACCGGGGGCGGGTGGAAACACCATATATTTT
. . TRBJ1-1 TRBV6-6 CASSYTGLAFF TGTGCCAGCAGTTATACAGGGCTAGCTTTCTTT
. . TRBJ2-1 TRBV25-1 CASSENSGGDSYNEQFF TGTGCCAGCAGTGAAAATTCCGGGGGCGACTCCTACAATGAGCAGTTCTTC
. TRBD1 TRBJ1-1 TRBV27 CASRDSINTEAFF TGTGCCAGCCGGGACAGCATAAACACTGAAGCTTTCTTT
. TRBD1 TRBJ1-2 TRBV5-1 CASSLGGTGRGYTF TGCGCCAGCAGCTTGGGGGGGACAGGCAGAGGCTACACCTTC
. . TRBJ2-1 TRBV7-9 CASSPVNNEQFF TGTGCCAGCAGCCCCGTTAACAATGAGCAGTTCTTC
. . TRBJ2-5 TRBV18 CASSPGVRGGEETQYF TGTGCCAGCTCACCAGGGGTCCGTGGGGGCGAAGAGACCCAGTACTTC
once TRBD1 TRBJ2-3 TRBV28 CASRHNRDRGTDTQYF TGTGCCAGCAGACATAACCGGGACAGGGGCACAGATACGCAGTATTTT
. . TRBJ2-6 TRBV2 CASSPGHTSSGANVLTF TGTGCCAGCAGTCCGGGACATACTTCCTCTGGGGCCAACGTCCTGACTTTC
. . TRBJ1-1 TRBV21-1 CASSTEGRATEAFF TGTGCCAGCAGCACCGAAGGCAGGGCCACTGAAGCTTTCTTT
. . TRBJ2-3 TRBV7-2 CASSFTGGGGVTDTQYF TGTGCCAGCAGCTTCACCGGGGGAGGGGGAGTCACAGATACGCAGTATTTT
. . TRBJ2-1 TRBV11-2 CASSFSDGANEQFF TGTGCCAGCAGCTTTTCCGATGGGGCCAATGAGCAGTTCTTC
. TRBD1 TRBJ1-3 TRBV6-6 CASSSGTGAGNTIYF TGTGCCAGCAGTTCTGGGACAGGAGCTGGAAACACCATATATTTT
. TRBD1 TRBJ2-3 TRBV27 CASSRRLPGQGTDTQYF TGTGCCAGCAGTCGACGCCTCCCGGGACAGGGGACAGATACGCAGTATTTT
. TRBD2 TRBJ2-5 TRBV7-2 CASSLALAGNQETQYF TGTGCCAGCAGCTTAGCGCTAGCGGGGAACCAAGAGACCCAGTACTTC
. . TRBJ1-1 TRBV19 CASSIDRTEAFF TGTGCCAGTAGTATAGATCGGACTGAAGCTTTCTTT
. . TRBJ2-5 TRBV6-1 CASSVNSFIQETQYF TGTGCCAGCAGTGTGAACAGCTTCATCCAAGAGACCCAGTACTTC
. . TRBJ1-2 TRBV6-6 CASRSPSSYGYTF TGTGCCAGCAGGTCCCCTTCCTCCTATGGCTACACCTTC
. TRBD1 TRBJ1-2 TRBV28 CASRLSGTETF TGTGCCAGCAGGTTATCCGGGACAGAAACCTTC